The present entry profiles one T cell receptor beta chain with its context. Profiled with immunoSEQ multiplex PCR; TCRdb holds only in-frame clones, not every one. The profile shows almost 350,000 clones, about nine tenths of them singletons. These data belong to a study of blood T cell repertoires in COVID-19. Turning to the study itself: Sources were T cells, B-cell-depleted T cells, or PBMCs; the material itself was cDNA or gDNA.

The cohort comprised adults aged roughly 18 to 95 years residing in under 30 US areas. Germline V CDR1 and CDR2: MDHEN, SYDVKM. This CDR3 has 15 residues. Between the trimmed V and J ends, which lost 6 bases and 0 bases, there was a span of 12 bases. This clonotype originated in a woman aged 25-40 years who had been exposed to COVID-19. V gene TRBV28 combines with J gene TRBJ1-5; D uncertain. Sequences were obtained from PBMCs or T cells enriched from blood (not recorded which). The CDR3 nucleotides are TGTGCCAGCAGATCAGCGGGAAATAGCAATCAGCCCCAGCATTTT. Translated, it gives CASRSAGNSNQPQHF.